This is a list of T cell receptor beta chains from one sample in a study of long-term antiretroviral therapy in people with HIV. Assay: immunoSEQ multiplex PCR; the TCRdb copy retains only in-frame clones and omits some. The sample includes roughly 19,000 clones, approximately 81% of them seen just once. The input for sequencing was unsorted PBMCs, taken 0.6 years after starting antiretroviral therapy. The receptors stem from a woman between 18 and 29 years old with HIV. Each CDR3 is given with its conserved first and last residue. The D gene is left open where the match is weak. Clone size appears in some rows only: once, few, many, or a class for an expanded clone.

-,TRBV5-1,TRBJ1-2,TRBD1,CASSWGTGDGYTF,TGCGCCAGCAGCTGGGGGACAGGAGACGGCTACACCTTC
-,TRBV7-9,TRBJ2-7,-,CAVQGVHEQYF,TGTGCCGTGCAGGGTGTCCACGAGCAGTACTTC
-,TRBV7-2,TRBJ2-1,TRBD2,CASSVGRGDEQFF,TGTGCCAGCAGCGTTGGTCGGGGGGATGAGCAGTTCTTC
-,TRBV5-8,TRBJ2-4,TRBD1,CASSNRQGGIQYF,TGTGCCAGCAGCAACCGACAGGGCGGCATTCAGTACTTC
once,TRBV19,TRBJ1-5,-,CASRLIEGENQPQHF,TGTGCCAGTAGGCTAATAGAGGGGGAGAATCAGCCCCAGCATTTT
-,TRBV30,TRBJ2-1,-,CAWSHTRNEQFF,TGTGCCTGGAGTCATACCCGCAATGAGCAGTTCTTC
-,TRBV28,TRBJ2-7,-,CASVQGGAGYEQYF,TGTGCCAGCGTCCAGGGGGGCGCGGGATACGAGCAGTACTTC
-,TRBV6-4,TRBJ1-5,TRBD1,CASSPGQGENQPQHF,TGTGCCAGCAGTCCGGGACAGGGGGAGAATCAGCCCCAGCATTTT
-,TRBV7-8,TRBJ2-1,TRBD2,CASSLGGLAAYNEQFF,TGTGCCAGCAGCTTAGGAGGGCTAGCGGCCTACAATGAGCAGTTCTTC
-,TRBV19,TRBJ2-2,TRBD1,CASSLRDRGFSGSTGELFF,TGTGCCAGTAGCCTCCGGGACAGGGGCTTCAGCGGATCCACCGGGGAGCTGTTTTTT
-,TRBV7-6,TRBJ2-7,-,CASSRTNTYEQYF,TGTGCCAGCAGCAGGACTAACACCTACGAGCAGTACTTC
-,TRBV9,TRBJ1-4,-,CASSVGGQSNEKLFF,TGTGCCAGCAGCGTAGGAGGACAGAGTAATGAAAAACTGTTTTTT
-,TRBV7-9,TRBJ2-6,-,CASSLVSGANVLTF,TGTGCCAGCAGCTTAGTATCAGGGGCCAACGTCCTGACTTTC
-,TRBV7-2,TRBJ2-7,-,CASSPYGMVDEQYF,TGTGCCAGCAGCCCCTACGGGATGGTCGACGAGCAGTACTTC
-,TRBV28,TRBJ1-5,-,CASSFWVGTDSNQPQHF,TGTGCCAGCAGTTTTTGGGTGGGGACGGATAGCAATCAGCCCCAGCATTTT
-,TRBV7-3,TRBJ2-1,TRBD2,CASSLEGLPPYNEQFF,TGTGCCAGCAGCTTGGAGGGACTACCACCATACAATGAGCAGTTCTTC
-,TRBV10-1,TRBJ2-7,-,CASSESLTAYEQYF,TGCGCCAGCAGTGAGTCGCTCACGGCTTACGAGCAGTACTTC
-,TRBV19,TRBJ1-2,-,CASRRDTTYGYTF,TGTGCCAGTAGGAGGGACACTACTTATGGCTACACCTTC
-,TRBV9,TRBJ1-1,TRBD1,CASSVEAGGNTEAFF,TGTGCCAGCAGCGTAGAGGCAGGGGGCAACACTGAAGCTTTCTTT
-,TRBV29-1,TRBJ2-5,-,CSVEDLRQIGGTQYF,TGCAGCGTTGAAGATCTGAGACAGATAGGGGGGACCCAGTACTTC
-,TRBV7-2,TRBJ2-1,-,CASSGQVGEEQFF,TGTGCCAGCAGCGGGCAGGTGGGGGAAGAGCAGTTCTTC
-,TRBV7-9,TRBJ1-2,-,CATRAGEGYTF,TGTGCCACCCGCGCAGGGGAAGGCTACACCTTC
few,TRBV7-9,TRBJ1-5,-,CASSSDLPGDQPQHF,TGTGCCAGCAGCTCGGATCTACCTGGGGATCAGCCCCAGCATTTT
-,TRBV6-8,TRBJ1-2,-,CASRETRGSRGANYGYTF,TGTGCCAGCAGGGAGACCAGGGGTAGTCGAGGAGCTAACTATGGCTACACCTTC
-,TRBV18,TRBJ1-4,-,CASSPQGNEKLFF,TGTGCCAGCTCACCACAGGGGAATGAAAAACTGTTTTTT
-,TRBV27,TRBJ1-4,-,CASSPLSLQGDNEKLFF,TGTGCCAGCAGTCCTTTATCTCTCCAGGGAGATAATGAAAAACTGTTTTTT
-,TRBV15,TRBJ2-3,-,CATSKGGSGPTDTQYF,TGTGCCACCAGCAAGGGGGGTTCGGGGCCGACAGATACGCAGTATTTT
-,TRBV7-2,TRBJ2-2,TRBD1,CASSPDREITGELFF,TGTGCCAGCAGCCCGGACAGGGAGATTACCGGGGAGCTGTTTTTT
-,TRBV7-3,TRBJ2-3,-,CASSVQGIERTDTQYF,TGTGCCAGCAGCGTCCAGGGGATAGAAAGAACAGATACGCAGTATTTT
-,TRBV27,TRBJ2-7,TRBD1,CASSLAGGFGEQYF,TGTGCCAGCAGTTTAGCAGGGGGCTTTGGCGAGCAGTACTTC
-,TRBV10-3,TRBJ2-2,-,CAIASGRENTGELFF,TGTGCCATCGCCTCGGGACGGGAAAACACCGGGGAGCTGTTTTTT
-,TRBV2,TRBJ2-5,-,CASRDPKETQYF,TGTGCCAGCAGGGACCCGAAAGAGACCCAGTACTTC
-,TRBV2,TRBJ1-1,-,CATLGSIKDTEAFF,TGTGCCACCTTAGGGAGTATCAAGGACACTGAAGCTTTCTTT
few,TRBV4-2,TRBJ2-1,TRBD2,CASSQVVGTSGGEQFF,TGTGCCAGCAGCCAAGTCGTGGGGACTAGCGGGGGCGAGCAGTTCTTC
-,TRBV2,TRBJ2-1,TRBD2,CASSGPSGRGRQFF,TGTGCCAGCAGTGGACCCTCTGGGAGGGGAAGGCAGTTCTTC
few,TRBV14,TRBJ2-7,TRBD2,CASSQVNSGSFSEQYF,TGTGCCAGCAGCCAAGTGAATAGCGGGAGCTTCTCCGAGCAGTACTTC
-,TRBV2,TRBJ2-7,-,CASSDVARVEQYF,TGTGCCAGCAGTGATGTGGCTAGAGTCGAGCAGTACTTC
-,TRBV6-6,TRBJ1-2,-,CASSYGERIYGYTF,TGTGCCAGCAGTTACGGGGAGAGGATTTATGGCTACACCTTC
once,TRBV10-3,TRBJ1-3,-,CAISATSGVSGNTIYF,TGTGCCATCAGCGCAACTTCGGGAGTATCTGGAAACACCATATATTTT
once,TRBV29-1,TRBJ1-3,-,CSVDGQGEDTIYF,TGCAGCGTTGACGGCCAGGGTGAGGACACCATATATTTT
once,TRBV6-5,TRBJ2-1,-,CASSYGVAGYGEQFF,TGTGCCAGCAGTTACGGGGTAGCCGGATACGGTGAGCAGTTCTTC
-,TRBV5-8,TRBJ2-3,TRBD2,CASNLAGGTDTQYF,TGTGCCAGCAACCTAGCGGGGGGCACAGATACGCAGTATTTT
-,TRBV28,TRBJ2-7,-,CASSSPPPGSYEQYF,TGTGCCAGCAGTTCCCCCCCACCGGGATCCTACGAGCAGTACTTC
-,TRBV13,TRBJ2-7,-,CASSLGGIYEQYF,TGTGCCAGCAGCTTAGGAGGGATCTACGAGCAGTACTTC
-,TRBV5-6,TRBJ2-1,-,CASSAPPGRDNEQFF,TGTGCCAGCAGCGCTCCTCCCGGCAGAGACAATGAGCAGTTCTTC
-,TRBV28,TRBJ2-3,TRBD2,CASSFRGRSTDTQYF,TGTGCCAGCAGTTTCCGCGGGAGGAGCACAGATACGCAGTATTTT
-,TRBV6-5,TRBJ1-1,TRBD1,CASSHEGAHTEAFF,TGTGCCAGCAGTCACGAGGGGGCGCACACTGAAGCTTTCTTT
-,TRBV10-3,TRBJ1-1,TRBD1,CAVSQGVETEAFF,TGTGCCGTTTCCCAGGGGGTGGAGACTGAAGCTTTCTTT
few,TRBV19,TRBJ2-6,-,CASSLGHRGANVLTF,TGTGCCAGTAGTCTGGGACATCGTGGGGCCAACGTCCTGACTTTC
-,TRBV25-1,TRBJ2-1,-,CASGERTKSNEQFF,TGTGCCAGCGGGGAGCGAACAAAGAGCAATGAGCAGTTCTTC
-,TRBV27,TRBJ2-3,-,CASSLSTRGATQYF,TGTGCCAGCAGTTTATCCACCCGTGGAGCTACGCAGTATTTT
-,TRBV30,TRBJ2-3,TRBD2,CAWRLAGSTDTQYF,TGTGCCTGGAGACTAGCGGGAAGCACAGATACGCAGTATTTT
-,TRBV7-3,TRBJ2-7,TRBD2,CASSFSGGSYEQYF,TGTGCCAGCAGCTTTAGCGGGGGATCCTACGAGCAGTACTTC
once,TRBV9,TRBJ2-7,-,CASAEGGLGDEQYF,TGTGCCAGCGCTGAGGGGGGTTTAGGGGACGAGCAGTACTTC
-,TRBV20-1,TRBJ2-1,-,CSARRVFEQFF,TGCAGTGCTAGAAGGGTCTTCGAGCAGTTCTTC
-,TRBV4-2,TRBJ1-6,TRBD1,CASSQSRGLNSPLHF,TGTGCCAGCAGCCAAAGCAGGGGGCTAAATTCACCCCTCCACTTT
-,TRBV7-8,TRBJ2-2,-,CASSPRTGTYGELFF,TGTGCCAGCAGCCCGCGAACCGGGACATACGGGGAGCTGTTTTTT